This T cell receptor beta chain came from a study of immune characterization of retroperitoneal liposarcoma. The CDR3 has 13 residues. CDR1 and CDR2 (germline): SGHVS, FQNEAQ. TCRdb reprocessed the PCR reads with MiXCR, giving one entry per CDR3 protein. The sample shows approximately 10,000 distinct CDR3 sequences, less than 40% of them seen only once. The table lists this clonotype with a few counts. The chain employs TRBV7-8 and TRBJ2-1, with D possibly matching TRBD1 (7 bases). The J call may not be correct, given that the DNA end is closer to TRBJ2-7. Sequenced input: tumor tissue. The TCR originated in a male donor with retroperitoneal liposarcoma. CDR3 residues: CASSRRDSGEQYF. As DNA, the CDR3 is TGTGCCAGCAGCCGGCGGGACAGCGGTGAGCAGTACTTC.